This TCR beta chain was profiled in a study of cytomegalovirus exposure and HLA in healthy donors. Of note for this clone: Its antigen is unknown.

60 Vbeta and 13 Jbeta primers were used in PCR. Clones were read by immunoSEQ multiplex PCR, and TCRdb kept only the in-frame ones, dropping some. This table holds around 160,000 clones, around 65% found once. Regarding the study as a whole: Reports indicated that the classifier achieved high specificity and sensitivity in diagnosing cytomegalovirus status. Association of a missense DCLRE1C variant with TCR beta V- and J-gene trimming was reported in a later analysis.

The TCR was taken from a middle-aged woman in good health and CMV-seropositive. The sample taken for sequencing was PBMCs.

CDR3: CASSFSGNLEQYF. The CDR3, as DNA: TGTGCCAGCAGCTTTAGCGGCAATTTGGAGCAGTACTTC. The chain links TRBV7-2 to TRBJ2-7; the D gene is possibly TRBD2 (6 bases). Germline V gene lookup returns CDR1 SGHTA and CDR2 FQGNSA. Between the trimmed V and J ends, which lost 3 bases and 7 bases, there was a span of 13 bases. This CDR3 is built from 13 residues.